This is a list of T cell receptor beta chains from one sample in a study of blood T cell repertoires in COVID-19. Clones were read by immunoSEQ multiplex PCR, and TCRdb kept only the in-frame ones, dropping some. The data hold 140,000 to 150,000 clones, with around 73% observed a single time. The sequencing input was PBMCs or T cells enriched from blood (not recorded which). The source of these receptors is a woman in her 50s who had recovered from COVID-19. CDR3s include the opening cysteine and the closing phenylalanine or tryptophan. The order of the fields is clone size, V gene, J gene, CDR3 protein. Not every row has a clone size; where given, it reads once, few, many or a size class.

>NA|TRBV7-8|TRBJ2-2
CASSGLAKENGELFF
>NA|TRBV6-5|TRBJ1-5
CASSPNSLEGAQHF
>NA|TRBV6-2/TRBV6-3|TRBJ1-3
CASSYPGTARSGNTIYF
>NA|TRBV18|TRBJ1-2
CASSPGGKDYGYTF
>few|TRBV18|TRBJ2-7
CASSPSTTSRDEQYF
>NA|TRBV30|TRBJ2-7
CAWSEDSSYEQYF
>NA|TRBV5-8|TRBJ1-2
CASSLARETYGYTF
>NA|TRBV2|TRBJ1-1
CASSLTQATEAFF
>NA|TRBV19|TRBJ2-2
CASSPPGQANGELFF
>NA|TRBV7-9|TRBJ2-3
CARSEGGTDTQYF
>NA|TRBV20-1|TRBJ2-5
CSASQEETQYF
>NA|TRBV29-1|TRBJ1-6
CSVLRVGNNSPLHF
>NA|TRBV27|TRBJ2-2
CASGLQNTGELFF
>NA|TRBV27|TRBJ1-1
CASSFRGNTEAFF
>NA|TRBV24-1|TRBJ2-5
CATSAVQGPGETQYF
>NA|TRBV5-1|TRBJ2-1
CASSFQLSGGASEQFF
>NA|TRBV6-5|TRBJ2-5
CASLASETQYF
>few|TRBV28|TRBJ1-2
CASYTGTGFNGGYGYTF
>few|TRBV15|TRBJ1-1
CATSSRALGNTEAFF
>NA|TRBV6-5|TRBJ2-5
CASSSRRGYQETQYF
>once|TRBV7-3|TRBJ2-5
CASSPGLDETQYF
>NA|TRBV27|TRBJ1-1
CASSLSPRGSEAFF
>NA|TRBV27|TRBJ2-1
CASSFRRGGIHEQFF
>NA|TRBV7-6|TRBJ2-5
CASSLQGQETQYF
>NA|TRBV5-6|TRBJ2-2
CASSSVEGRNTGELFF
>NA|TRBV7-2|TRBJ1-6
CASSSRQGLVVGSPLHF
>NA|TRBV30|TRBJ1-2
CAWRDFRDGYTF
>once|TRBV11-2|TRBJ1-2
CASSLAGNYGYTF
>NA|TRBV7-9|TRBJ1-1
CASSEGHSPAFF
>NA|TRBV29-1|TRBJ1-4
CSVGTGPNEKLFF
>NA|TRBV18|TRBJ2-3
CASSPGQGTTDTQYF
>few|TRBV18|TRBJ2-7
CASSSLINRGRNYEQYF
>NA|TRBV5-1|TRBJ1-3
CASSLPGQGASLGNTIYF
>once|TRBV27|TRBJ2-1
CASSLAGGYNEQFF
>NA|TRBV5-1|TRBJ1-1
CVSSASQTPEAFF
>NA|TRBV30|TRBJ1-2
CAWSATENYGYTF
>NA|TRBV19|TRBJ1-2
CASSIEGWRGYTF
>NA|TRBV11-1|TRBJ1-1
CASSPSGGYEAFF
>NA|TRBV6-5|TRBJ2-7
CASKDGGHYEQYF
>NA|TRBV30|TRBJ1-2
CAWSVPGGGLYGYTF
>once|TRBV5-1|TRBJ2-6
CASSQHRGTGNSGANVLTF
>few|TRBV11-1|TRBJ1-1
CASTRSPTGSTEAFF
>NA|TRBV3-1/TRBV3-2|TRBJ1-6
CASSQFGGVESPLHF
>NA|TRBV19|TRBJ2-2
CASSVGQGASGELFF
>once|TRBV6-1|TRBJ2-3
CASSELPRGGRVDTQYF
>once|TRBV3-1/TRBV3-2|TRBJ2-3
CASSQEWAGGTDTQYF
>NA|TRBV27|TRBJ1-2
CASSRDRGAGYTF
>NA|TRBV10-3|TRBJ1-2
CAISDPRVRRGYTF
>NA|TRBV6-5|TRBJ2-2
CASSSQGPPGELFF
>NA|TRBV28|TRBJ1-2
CASSSVGGWVAFDYGYTF
>NA|TRBV10-3|TRBJ2-1
CAISGTAGGNYNEQFF
>NA|TRBV6-5|TRBJ1-5
CASSRTGDQPQHF
>NA|TRBV15|TRBJ1-1
CATSRWRAGTEAFF